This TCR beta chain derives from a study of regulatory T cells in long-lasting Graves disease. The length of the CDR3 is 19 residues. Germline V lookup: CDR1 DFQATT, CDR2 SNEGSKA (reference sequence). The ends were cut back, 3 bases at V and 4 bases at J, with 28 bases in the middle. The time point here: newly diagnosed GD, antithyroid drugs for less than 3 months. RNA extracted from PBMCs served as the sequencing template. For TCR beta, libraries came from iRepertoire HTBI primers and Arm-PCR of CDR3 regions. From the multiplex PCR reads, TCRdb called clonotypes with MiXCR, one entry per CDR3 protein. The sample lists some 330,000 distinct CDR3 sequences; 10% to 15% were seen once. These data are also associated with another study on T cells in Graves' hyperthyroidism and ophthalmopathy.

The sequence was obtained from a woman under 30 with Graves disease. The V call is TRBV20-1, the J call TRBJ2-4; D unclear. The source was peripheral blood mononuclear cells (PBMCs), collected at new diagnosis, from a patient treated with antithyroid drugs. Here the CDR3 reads CSASVYLARPPTAKNIQYF. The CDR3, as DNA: TGCAGTGCTAGTGTCTATTTAGCTCGGCCACCGACGGCTAAAAACATTCAGTACTTC.